The entry below describes one T cell receptor (beta chain). TCRB immunosequencing input was roughly 530 nanograms of biopsy DNA per sample. Only in-frame clones appear in the TCRdb table, and some are missing; sequencing was by immunoSEQ multiplex PCR. Of around 7,400 clones in the sample, roughly 80% are singletons; the top ten hold 4.5% to 5.5%. The sample originates from a study of T cell repertoires in ileal Crohn's disease. Background on the study: At surgery, about 38% of patients smoked, with median disease duration roughly 8.3 years. Operated complications were stricturing disease (approximately 61%) and penetrating disease (about 39%).

Adults with ileal or ileocolonic Crohn's disease and an indication for resection were eligible. The CDR3 covers 13 residues. V lost 3 bases and J lost 6, with 12 bases in between. CDR1 and CDR2 (germline): SGHTS, YDEGEE. The specimen was ileal tissue. This receptor was taken from an adult with Crohn's disease. V and J are TRBV5-8 and TRBJ1-2, with unresolved D. The CDR3: CASSYDTPNGYTF. Here the CDR3 DNA reads TGTGCCAGCAGCTATGACACGCCGAATGGCTACACCTTC.